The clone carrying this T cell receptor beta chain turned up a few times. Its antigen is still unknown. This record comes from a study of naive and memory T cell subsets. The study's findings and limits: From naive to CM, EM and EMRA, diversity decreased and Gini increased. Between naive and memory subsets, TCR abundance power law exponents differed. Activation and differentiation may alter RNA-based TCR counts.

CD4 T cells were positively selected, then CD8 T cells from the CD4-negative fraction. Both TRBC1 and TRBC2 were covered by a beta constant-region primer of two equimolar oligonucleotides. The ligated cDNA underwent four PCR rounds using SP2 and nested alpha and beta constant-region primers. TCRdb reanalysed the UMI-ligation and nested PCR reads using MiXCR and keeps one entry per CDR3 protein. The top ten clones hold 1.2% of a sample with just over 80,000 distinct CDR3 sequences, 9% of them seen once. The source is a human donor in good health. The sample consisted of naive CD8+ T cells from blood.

The CDR3 coding sequence is TGTGCCAGCAGCCAAGGGACAGGGGGGAATCAGCCCCAGCATTTT. Amino acid sequence: CASSQGTGGNQPQHF. This chain links TRBV4-2 with TRBJ1-5; TRBD1 matches at 10 bases. In germline, CDR1 is LGHNA, CDR2 YNFKEQ. The V segment lost 1 base and the J segment 4 bases; nucleotides outside the gene matches: 1. The CDR3 has 15 amino acids.